The T cell receptor (beta chain) under discussion was sequenced for a study of T cell repertoires in ileal Crohn's disease. V lost 0 bases and J lost 2, with 8 bases in between. Per germline, CDR1 LGHNA and CDR2 YNFKEQ. The CDR3 is 15 amino acids. The protocol was immunoSEQ multiplex PCR, while the TCRdb copy is restricted to in-frame clones and leaves out a portion. Among about 3,100 clones, roughly 69% were seen once, and the ten largest hold more than 20%. Time point specified: proximal margin of the surgical specimen (macroscopically non-inflamed). This chain joins TRBV4-2 and TRBJ2-1; D is uncertain. The receptor was derived from an adult with Crohn's disease. Sequencing was done on a sample of ileal tissue. The CDR3, as DNA: TGTGCCAGCAGCCAAGATCTCCAGACCTACAATGAGCAGTTCTTC. This gives the protein CASSQDLQTYNEQFF.